These T cell receptor beta chains were read from a single sample in a study of T cells in Graves' hyperthyroidism and ophthalmopathy. In TCRdb, the multiplex PCR reads were re-called with MiXCR into one record per CDR3 protein. The table lists a few hundred thousand distinct CDR3 sequences, about 15% of them singletons. The material sequenced was blood. The source of these receptors is an older woman with Graves' ophthalmopathy. CDR3s include the opening cysteine and the closing phenylalanine or tryptophan. For some rows the clone size is stated as once, few or many, or as a class when expanded; others skip it.

v_gene: TRBV7-9; abundance: many; j_gene: TRBJ2-7; len: 14; CDR3aa: CASSSRTGENEQYF
v_gene: TRBV7-3; abundance: many; j_gene: TRBJ2-1; len: 20; CDR3aa: CASSLTGSPGLAGGPNEQFF
v_gene: TRBV6-2/TRBV6-3; abundance: many; j_gene: TRBJ1-5; len: 14; CDR3aa: CASRGLGGVQPQHF
v_gene: TRBV7-2; abundance: .; j_gene: TRBJ2-7; len: 14; CDR3aa: CASSLLSGGYEQYF
v_gene: TRBV7-8; abundance: many; j_gene: TRBJ2-7; len: 14; CDR3aa: CASSLSGRFYEQYF
v_gene: TRBV7-9; abundance: .; j_gene: TRBJ1-1; len: 16; CDR3aa: CASSPSGLSMNTEAFF
v_gene: TRBV5-1; abundance: .; j_gene: TRBJ2-5; len: 15; CDR3aa: CASRLLGTGEETQYF
v_gene: TRBV20-1; abundance: .; j_gene: TRBJ2-1; len: 15; CDR3aa: CSARNAGGTYNEQFF
v_gene: TRBV4-1; abundance: .; j_gene: TRBJ2-5; len: 17; CDR3aa: CASPEILATQVQETQYF
v_gene: TRBV28; abundance: many; j_gene: TRBJ1-2; len: 13; CDR3aa: CASRATGESGYTF
v_gene: TRBV6-5; abundance: many; j_gene: TRBJ1-2; len: 15; CDR3aa: CASTPWGETNYGYTF
v_gene: TRBV28; abundance: few; j_gene: TRBJ1-1; len: 14; CDR3aa: CASSLRGRWTEAFF
v_gene: TRBV2; abundance: many; j_gene: TRBJ2-2; len: 16; CDR3aa: CASIGSGDANTGELFF
v_gene: TRBV6-6; abundance: .; j_gene: TRBJ2-1; len: 17; CDR3aa: CASSYSGLAGLYNEQFF
v_gene: TRBV7-9; abundance: many; j_gene: TRBJ1-1; len: 15; CDR3aa: CASSLGMGGNNEAFF
v_gene: TRBV6-1; abundance: many; j_gene: TRBJ2-3; len: 14; CDR3aa: CASSEPFTGGTQYF
v_gene: TRBV9; abundance: many; j_gene: TRBJ2-7; len: 14; CDR3aa: CASSPWANPHEQYF
v_gene: TRBV6-1; abundance: few; j_gene: TRBJ1-1; len: 15; CDR3aa: CASSEVRDANTEAFF
v_gene: TRBV19; abundance: .; j_gene: TRBJ2-7; len: 14; CDR3aa: CASSRQGASYEQYF
v_gene: TRBV4-3; abundance: few; j_gene: TRBJ2-7; len: 15; CDR3aa: CASSQGQGPLYEQYF
v_gene: TRBV29-1; abundance: few; j_gene: TRBJ1-2; len: 11; CDR3aa: CSVGSLFGYTF
v_gene: TRBV2; abundance: few; j_gene: TRBJ2-7; len: 16; CDR3aa: CASSERGVTIGNEQYF
v_gene: TRBV28; abundance: many; j_gene: TRBJ1-3; len: 18; CDR3aa: CASSLSGASKSSGNTIYF
v_gene: TRBV7-9; abundance: many; j_gene: TRBJ2-5; len: 17; CDR3aa: CASSLGFGQGGEETQYF